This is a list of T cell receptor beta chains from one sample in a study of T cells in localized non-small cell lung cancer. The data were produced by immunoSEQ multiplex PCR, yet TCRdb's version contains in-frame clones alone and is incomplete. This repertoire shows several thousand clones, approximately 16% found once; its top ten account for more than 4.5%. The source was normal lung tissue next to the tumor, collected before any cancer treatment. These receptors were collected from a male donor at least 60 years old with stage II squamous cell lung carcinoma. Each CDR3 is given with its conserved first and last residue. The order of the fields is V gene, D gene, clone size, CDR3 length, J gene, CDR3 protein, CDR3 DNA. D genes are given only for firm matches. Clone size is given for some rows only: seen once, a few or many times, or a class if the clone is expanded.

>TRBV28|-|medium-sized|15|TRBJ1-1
CASSPSGGVGTEAFF
TGTGCCAGCAGTCCCTCGGGCGGGGTAGGCACTGAAGCTTTCTTT
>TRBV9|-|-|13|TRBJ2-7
CASSSASNYEQYF
TGTGCCAGCAGCTCCGCTTCAAACTACGAGCAGTACTTC
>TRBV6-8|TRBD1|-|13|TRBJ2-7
CASRGTGDYEQYF
TGTGCCAGTAGGGGGACAGGTGATTACGAGCAGTACTTC
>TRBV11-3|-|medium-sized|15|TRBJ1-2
CASSPRRGSSYGYTF
TGTGCCAGCAGCCCAAGACGGGGGTCGAGCTATGGCTACACCTTC
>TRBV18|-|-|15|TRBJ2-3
CASYGGKAYTDTQYF
TGTGCCAGCTACGGGGGTAAAGCCTACACAGATACGCAGTATTTT
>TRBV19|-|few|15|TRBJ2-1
CASSIARSSYNEQFF
TGTGCCAGTAGTATCGCTCGAAGCTCCTACAATGAGCAGTTCTTC
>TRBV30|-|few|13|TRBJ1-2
CAWTPGTNYGYTF
TGTGCCTGGACTCCTGGGACTAACTATGGCTACACCTTC
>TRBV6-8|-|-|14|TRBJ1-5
CASTLTGRNQPQHF
TGTGCCAGCACCCTGACAGGACGCAATCAGCCCCAGCATTTT
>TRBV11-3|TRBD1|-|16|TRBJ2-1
CASSLPFRQGNNEQFF
TGTGCCAGCAGCTTGCCCTTTCGACAGGGGAACAATGAGCAGTTCTTC
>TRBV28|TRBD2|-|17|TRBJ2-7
CASSPLSGASIAYEQYF
TGTGCCAGCAGTCCGTTAAGCGGGGCCTCGATCGCCTACGAGCAGTACTTC
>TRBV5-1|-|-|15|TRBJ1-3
CASSLGDQTGNTIYF
TGCGCCAGCAGCTTAGGGGACCAAACGGGAAACACCATATATTTT
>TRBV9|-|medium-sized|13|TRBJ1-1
CASSEGRASGAFF
TGTGCCAGCAGTGAAGGGAGGGCCTCCGGAGCTTTCTTT
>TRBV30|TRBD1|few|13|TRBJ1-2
CAWSGTGGGSGTF
TGTGCCTGGAGCGGGACAGGGGGCGGGTCCGGCACCTTC
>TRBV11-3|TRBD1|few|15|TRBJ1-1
CASSFRDSPGTEAFF
TGTGCCAGCAGCTTTCGGGACAGTCCGGGCACTGAAGCTTTCTTT
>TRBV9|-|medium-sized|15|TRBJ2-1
CASSVELGTYNEQFF
TGTGCCAGCAGCGTAGAGCTGGGGACCTACAATGAGCAGTTCTTC
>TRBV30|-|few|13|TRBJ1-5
CAWSAGGNQPQHF
TGTGCCTGGAGTGCGGGGGGGAATCAGCCCCAGCATTTT
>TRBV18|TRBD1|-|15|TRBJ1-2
CASSPTFQGANGYTF
TGTGCCAGCTCACCGACGTTCCAGGGGGCGAATGGCTACACCTTC
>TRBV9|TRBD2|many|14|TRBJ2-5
CASSAGSSGETQYF
TGTGCCAGCAGCGCCGGGTCTAGCGGGGAGACCCAGTACTTC
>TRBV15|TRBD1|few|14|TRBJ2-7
CATSNRQGAYEQYF
TGTGCCACCAGCAACCGACAGGGTGCCTACGAGCAGTACTTC
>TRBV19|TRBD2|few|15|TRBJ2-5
CASSFLAGGQETQYF
TGTGCCAGTAGTTTCCTAGCGGGGGGGCAAGAGACCCAGTACTTC
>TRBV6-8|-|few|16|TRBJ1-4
CAGLGLPKSTNEKLFF
TGTGCCGGTTTAGGCCTTCCTAAGTCAACTAATGAAAAACTGTTTTTT
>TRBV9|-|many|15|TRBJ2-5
CASTEGGQLQETQYF
TGTGCCAGCACCGAGGGGGGTCAGCTCCAAGAGACCCAGTACTTC
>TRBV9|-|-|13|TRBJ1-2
CASSEAGVYGYTF
TGTGCCAGCAGTGAAGCGGGGGTTTATGGCTACACCTTC
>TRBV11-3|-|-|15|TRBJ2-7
CASSLDHDSYTEQYF
TGTGCCAGCAGCTTGGATCACGACAGCTATACCGAGCAGTACTTC
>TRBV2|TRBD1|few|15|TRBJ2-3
CASSPRTGWEDTQYF
TGTGCCAGCAGCCCTCGGACAGGATGGGAGGATACGCAGTATTTT
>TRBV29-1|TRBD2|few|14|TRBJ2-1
CSVEILAGYNEQFF
TGCAGCGTTGAGATACTAGCGGGGTACAATGAGCAGTTCTTC
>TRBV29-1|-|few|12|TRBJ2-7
CSVGEGNSEQYF
TGCAGCGTTGGTGAGGGTAATAGTGAGCAGTACTTC
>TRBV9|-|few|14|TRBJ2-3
CASSVESSTDTQYF
TGTGCCAGCAGCGTAGAATCGAGCACAGATACGCAGTATTTT
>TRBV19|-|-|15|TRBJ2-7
CASSIISGPTNEQYF
TGTGCCAGTAGTATAATCTCGGGGCCTACCAACGAGCAGTACTTC
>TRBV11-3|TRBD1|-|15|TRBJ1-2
CASSDGTGRNYGYTF
TGTGCCAGCAGCGATGGGACAGGGAGAAACTATGGCTACACCTTC
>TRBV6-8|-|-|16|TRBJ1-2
CASSYLAGTTLYGYTF
TGTGCCAGCAGTTACTTGGCGGGGACTACGCTCTATGGCTACACCTTC
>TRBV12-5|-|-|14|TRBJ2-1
CASLLEGLYNEQFF
TGTGCTAGCCTTTTAGAGGGGCTCTACAATGAGCAGTTCTTC
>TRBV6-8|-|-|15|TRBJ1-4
CASTSGAGTNEKLFF
TGTGCCAGCACCTCTGGGGCAGGAACTAATGAAAAACTGTTTTTT
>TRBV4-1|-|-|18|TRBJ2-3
CASSQDLFGGGSTDTQYF
TGCGCCAGCAGCCAAGATTTATTTGGTGGGGGCAGCACAGATACGCAGTATTTT
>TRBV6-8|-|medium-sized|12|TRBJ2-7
CASSKQAYEQYF
TGTGCCAGCAGCAAACAGGCCTACGAGCAGTACTTC
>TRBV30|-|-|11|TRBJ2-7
CAGSGNYEQYF
TGTGCCGGGTCGGGAAACTACGAGCAGTACTTC
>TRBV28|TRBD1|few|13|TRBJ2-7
CASRTGNRYEQYF
TGTGCCAGCAGGACAGGGAACCGGTACGAGCAGTACTTC
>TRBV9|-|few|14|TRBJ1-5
CASRTGTSNQPQHF
TGTGCCAGCAGGACCGGGACCAGCAATCAGCCCCAGCATTTT
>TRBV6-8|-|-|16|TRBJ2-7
CASRHIRGSVTYEQYF
TGTGCCAGCCGACATATTCGAGGGAGTGTCACCTACGAGCAGTACTTC
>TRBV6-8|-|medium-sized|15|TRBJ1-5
CASSSGTTVGRPQHF
TGTGCCAGCAGCTCCGGGACAACTGTGGGTCGGCCCCAGCATTTT
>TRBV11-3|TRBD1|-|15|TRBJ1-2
CASTPSPGQNYGYTF
TGTGCCAGCACCCCAAGCCCGGGACAGAACTATGGCTACACCTTC
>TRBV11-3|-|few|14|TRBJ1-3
CASSPYVAGNTIYF
TGTGCCAGCAGCCCATACGTTGCCGGGAACACCATATATTTT
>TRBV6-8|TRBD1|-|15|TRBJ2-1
CAIRSDRVVVNEQFF
TGTGCCATCAGGTCGGACAGGGTGGTTGTCAATGAGCAGTTCTTC
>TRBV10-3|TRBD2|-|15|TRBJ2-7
CAISESLAGSYEQYF
TGTGCCATCAGTGAGTCTCTAGCGGGCAGTTACGAGCAGTACTTC
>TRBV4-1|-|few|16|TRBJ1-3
CASSHAFDRRGNTIYF
TGCGCCAGCAGCCACGCCTTCGACAGGCGTGGAAACACCATATATTTT
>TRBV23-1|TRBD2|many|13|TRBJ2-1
CASSTAGRPKQFF
TGCGCCAGCAGCACCGCCGGGAGGCCAAAGCAGTTCTTC
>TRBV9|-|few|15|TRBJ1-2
CASSVQGDGATGYTF
TGTGCCAGCAGCGTTCAAGGGGATGGGGCAACTGGCTACACCTTC
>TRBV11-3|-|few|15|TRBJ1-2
CASSIIGQFNYGYTF
TGTGCCAGCAGCATCATAGGACAATTTAACTATGGCTACACCTTC
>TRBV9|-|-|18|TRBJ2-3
CASSLGRNPAGGTDTQYF
TGTGCCAGCAGCTTAGGACGGAACCCCGCCGGGGGCACAGATACGCAGTATTTT
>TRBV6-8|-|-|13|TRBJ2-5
CASSWDYQETQYF
TGTGCCAGCAGTTGGGACTACCAAGAGACCCAGTACTTC
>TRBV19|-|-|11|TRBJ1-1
CASSPGLRTFF
TGTGCCAGTAGTCCGGGCCTCCGGACTTTCTTT
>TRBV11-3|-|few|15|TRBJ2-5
CASSPAGTEGETQYF
TGTGCCAGCAGCCCTGCCGGGACCGAGGGGGAGACCCAGTACTTC
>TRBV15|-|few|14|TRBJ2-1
CATSRDGGNNEQFF
TGTGCCACCAGCAGAGATGGGGGAAACAATGAGCAGTTCTTC
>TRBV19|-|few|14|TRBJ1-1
CASSLTGRHTEAFF
TGTGCCAGTAGTTTAACAGGGAGGCACACTGAAGCTTTCTTT